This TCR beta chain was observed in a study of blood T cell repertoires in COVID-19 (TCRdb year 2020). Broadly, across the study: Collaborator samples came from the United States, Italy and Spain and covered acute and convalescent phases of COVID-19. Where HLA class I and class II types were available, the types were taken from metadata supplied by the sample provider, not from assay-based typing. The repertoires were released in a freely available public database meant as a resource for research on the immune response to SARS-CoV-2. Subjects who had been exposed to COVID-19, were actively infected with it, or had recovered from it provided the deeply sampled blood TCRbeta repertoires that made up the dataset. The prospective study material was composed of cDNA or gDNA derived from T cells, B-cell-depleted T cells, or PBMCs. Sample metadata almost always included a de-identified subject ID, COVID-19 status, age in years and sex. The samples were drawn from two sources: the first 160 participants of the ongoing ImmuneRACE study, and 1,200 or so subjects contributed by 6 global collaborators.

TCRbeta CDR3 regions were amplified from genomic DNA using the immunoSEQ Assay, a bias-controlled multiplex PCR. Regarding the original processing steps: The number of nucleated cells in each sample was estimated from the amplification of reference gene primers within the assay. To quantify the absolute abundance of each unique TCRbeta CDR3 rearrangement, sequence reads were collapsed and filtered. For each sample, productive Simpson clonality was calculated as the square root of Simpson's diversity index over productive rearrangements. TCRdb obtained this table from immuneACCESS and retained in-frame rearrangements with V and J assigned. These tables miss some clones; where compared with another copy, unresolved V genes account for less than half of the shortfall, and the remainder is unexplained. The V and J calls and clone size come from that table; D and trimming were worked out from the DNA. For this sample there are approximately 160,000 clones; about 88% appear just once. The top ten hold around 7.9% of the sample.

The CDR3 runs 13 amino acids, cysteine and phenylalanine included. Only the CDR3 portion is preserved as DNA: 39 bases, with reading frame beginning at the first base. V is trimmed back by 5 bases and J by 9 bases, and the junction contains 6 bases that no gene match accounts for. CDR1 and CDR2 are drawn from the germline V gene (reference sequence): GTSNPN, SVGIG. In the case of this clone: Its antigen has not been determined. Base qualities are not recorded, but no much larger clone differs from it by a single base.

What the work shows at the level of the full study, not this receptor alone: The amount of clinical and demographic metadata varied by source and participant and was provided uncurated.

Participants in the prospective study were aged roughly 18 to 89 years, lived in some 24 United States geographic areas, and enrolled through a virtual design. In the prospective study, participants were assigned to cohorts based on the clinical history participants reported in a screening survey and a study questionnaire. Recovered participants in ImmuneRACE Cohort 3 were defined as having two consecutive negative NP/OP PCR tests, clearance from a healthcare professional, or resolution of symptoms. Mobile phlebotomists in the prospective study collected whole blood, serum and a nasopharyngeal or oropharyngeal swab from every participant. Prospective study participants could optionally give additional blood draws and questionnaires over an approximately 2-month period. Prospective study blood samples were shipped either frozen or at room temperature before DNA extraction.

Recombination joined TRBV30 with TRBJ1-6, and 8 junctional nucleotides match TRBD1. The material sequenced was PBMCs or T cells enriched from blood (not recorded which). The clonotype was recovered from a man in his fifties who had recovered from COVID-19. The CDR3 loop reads CAWGDRGGSPLHF. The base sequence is TGTGCCTGGGGAGACAGGGGTGGTTCACCCCTCCACTTT.